These T cell receptor beta chains were read from a single sample in a study of T-cell memory formation after mild COVID-19. TCRdb independently ran MiXCR on the 5' RACE reads; one entry per CDR3 protein. The sample gives approximately 390,000 distinct CDR3 sequences, around a sixth of which show up once; approximately 21% is in the top ten. The sequenced material came from PBMCs or a T cell subset sorted from them (not recorded which). These receptors all stem from a man in his late teens or twenties who had mild COVID-19 (a few samples of this study predate the infection). Cell type and time point are not known. Each CDR3 is given with its conserved first and last residue. A D gene is named only where the DNA matches it firmly. For some rows the clone size is stated as once, few or many, or as a class when expanded; others skip it.

D | J | V | size | length | DNA | CDR3
- | TRBJ1-3 | TRBV27 | - | 16 | TGTGCCAGCAGTTTATCTCCGACAGGCTCTGGAAACACCATATATTTT | CASSLSPTGSGNTIYF
TRBD2 | TRBJ2-1 | TRBV10-3 | - | 14 | TGTGCCATCGGGAGCGGGGGGCCATGGAATGAGCAGTTCTTC | CAIGSGGPWNEQFF
- | TRBJ2-3 | TRBV4-1 | - | 15 | TGCGCCAGCAGCCAATCTGGAGGGGGCAAAGATACGCAGTATTTT | CASSQSGGGKDTQYF
- | TRBJ1-5 | TRBV15 | few | 14 | TGTGCCACCAGCAGACAATTTAGCAATCAGCCCCAGCATTTT | CATSRQFSNQPQHF
TRBD1 | TRBJ2-3 | TRBV24-1 | few | 13 | TGTGCCACCGGGGACAGTAGCACAGATACGCAGTATTTT | CATGDSSTDTQYF
- | TRBJ1-1 | TRBV20-1 | - | 11 | TGCAGTGCTAGCTGGGTCACTGAAGCTTTCTTT | CSASWVTEAFF
- | TRBJ2-2 | TRBV6-6 | many | 12 | TGTGCCATTCAGGGGATCACCGGGGAGCTGTTTTTT | CAIQGITGELFF
TRBD1 | TRBJ1-5 | TRBV4-3 | - | 14 | TGCGCCAGCAGCGAGGGGGCTATATCTCAGCCCCAGCATTTT | CASSEGAISQPQHF
TRBD2 | TRBJ2-2 | TRBV20-1 | - | 16 | TGCAGTGCTAGAGCTAGCGGGGGGCCGAACACCGGGGAGCTGTTTTTT | CSARASGGPNTGELFF
TRBD1 | TRBJ2-3 | TRBV5-1 | - | 13 | TGCGCCAGCAGCCGACAGGGTACAGATACGCAGTATTTT | CASSRQGTDTQYF
- | TRBJ2-1 | TRBV5-1 | - | 15 | TGCGCCAGCAGCCCGCCGGGGTCTGTTTTCAATGAGCAGTTCTTC | CASSPPGSVFNEQFF
TRBD1 | TRBJ1-1 | TRBV7-9 | few | 13 | TGTGCCAGCAGTCGACAGGGATGGAATGAAGCTTTCTTT | CASSRQGWNEAFF
TRBD1 | TRBJ2-5 | TRBV5-6 | - | 14 | TGTGCCAGCAGCTGGGACAGGGGGCTTGAGACCCAGTACTTC | CASSWDRGLETQYF
TRBD1 | TRBJ2-6 | TRBV4-3 | medium-sized | 16 | TGCGCCAGCAGCCAAGCAGGGGGCTCTGGGGCCAACGTCCTGACTTTC | CASSQAGGSGANVLTF